This TCR beta chain was sequenced during a study of blood T cell repertoires in COVID-19. Per germline, CDR1 SGHTA and CDR2 FQGNSA. Trimming at V came to 6 bases and at J to 2 bases, leaving 4 bases not matched to a gene. The CDR3 length is 14 residues. The data were produced by immunoSEQ multiplex PCR, yet TCRdb's version contains in-frame clones alone and is incomplete. The table records under 200,000 clones, approximately 88% of them present only once. The rearrangement joins TRBV7-2 to TRBJ2-3; 8 nucleotides agree with TRBD2. Source material: peripheral blood. This TCR was sampled from a man aged 18 to 30 with active or convalescent COVID-19. Here the CDR3 DNA reads TGTGCCAGCAGTCCTAGCGGGTACACAGATACGCAGTATTTT. It specifies CASSPSGYTDTQYF.